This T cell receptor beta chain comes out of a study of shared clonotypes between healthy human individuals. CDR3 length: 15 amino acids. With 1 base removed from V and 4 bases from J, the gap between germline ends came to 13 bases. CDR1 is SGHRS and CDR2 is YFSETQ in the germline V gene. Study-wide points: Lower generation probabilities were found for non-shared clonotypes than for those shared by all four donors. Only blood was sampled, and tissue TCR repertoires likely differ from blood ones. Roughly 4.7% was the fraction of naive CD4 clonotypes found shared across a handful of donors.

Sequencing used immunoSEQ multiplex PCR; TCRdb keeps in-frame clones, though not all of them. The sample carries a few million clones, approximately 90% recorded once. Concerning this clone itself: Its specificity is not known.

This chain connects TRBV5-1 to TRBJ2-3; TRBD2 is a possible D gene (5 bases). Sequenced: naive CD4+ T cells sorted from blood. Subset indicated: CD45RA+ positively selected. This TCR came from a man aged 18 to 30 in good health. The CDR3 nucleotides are TGCGCCAGCAGCTTGTCGGGGATTGGTCCAGATACGCAGTATTTT. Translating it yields CASSLSGIGPDTQYF.